A single sample is the source of the 27 T cell receptor beta chains below, sequenced in a study of T cells in women clearing cervical HPV infection. Sequenced by immunoSEQ multiplex PCR; TCRdb stores in-frame clones only, minus some. In all, the sample yields approximately 41,000 clones. Material: blood buffy coat. These TCRs come from a woman aged 18 to 75 with a cervical HPV16 infection that either progressed to CIN3+ or cleared (not recorded which).

About this clone: The CDR3 goes on 3 residues after the read ends, and that part is filled in from the germline J gene. The chain uses TRBV20-1 and TRBJ2-3, with 7 bases fitting TRBD2. Germline values: CDR1 DFQATT, CDR2 SNEGSKA (reference sequence). V lost 6 bases, J lost 3 bases, and 9 bases stayed unmatched. The CDR3 totals 14 residues. The DNA read from the CDR3 is TGCAGTGCGCCCGGACTAGTCGAAACAGATACG. This translates into CSAPGLVETDT. The CDR3 in full is CSAPGLVETDTQYF.

Details on this clone: The read falls 3 residues short of the CDR3 end, and the missing part is taken from the germline J gene. The gene calls are TRBV20-1 and TRBJ2-1, with D perhaps matching TRBD1 (6 bases). V was pared by 5 bases and J by 3 bases, with 14 bases between. Germline loops: CDR1 DFQATT, CDR2 SNEGSKA (reference sequence). This CDR3 region has 14 residues. The CDR3 DNA, read in part, is TGCAGTGCTTTTAACAGGGTATTCTACAATGAG. It is translated as CSAFNRVFYNE. The whole CDR3 protein is CSAFNRVFYNEQFF.

With respect to this clone: Sequencing ends 3 residues short of the CDR3 end; the germline J gene provides the rest. The rearrangement links TRBV5-1 to TRBJ2-2; D is unclear. This CDR3 contains 15 residues. Deletions cut 0 bases from V and 3 bases from J, with 9 bases between. The germline V gene encodes CDR1 SGHRS and CDR2 YFSETQ. The part of the CDR3 DNA that was read is TGCGCCAGCAGCTTGGTTTGGTCGGACACCGGGGAG. Its translation is CASSLVWSDTGE. The whole CDR3 sequence is CASSLVWSDTGELFF.

Turning to this clone: Read data end 3 residues before the CDR3 end; the end is taken from the germline J gene. V usage is TRBV28 and J usage is TRBJ2-7, with D maybe TRBD1 (6 bases). Germline V lookup: CDR1 MDHEN, CDR2 SYDVKM. With 10 bases removed from V and 4 bases from J, the gap between germline ends came to 17 bases. This CDR3 contains 13 residues. CDR3 bases read: TGTGCCACCTGGGGGACAAGGTCTTACGAG. This sequence encodes CATWGTRSYE. The full-length CDR3 reads as CATWGTRSYEQYF.

This CDR3 reads CASSQSPRGGETQYF. The CDR3 bases that were read are TGCGCCAGCAGCCAGTCCCCAAGGGGTGGGGAGACC. V gene TRBV5-1 combines with J gene TRBJ2-5; a possible D gene is TRBD1 (5 bases). Read data end 3 residues before the CDR3 end; the end is taken from the germline J gene. The CDR3 has 15 amino acids. Germline V gene data show CDR1 as SGHRS and CDR2 as YFSETQ. Trimming left V 4 bases short and J 5 bases short, with 18 bases between.

With regard to this clone: From the germline J gene comes the end of the CDR3, since the read stops 3 residues before it. The chain employs TRBV19 and TRBJ2-1; 7 nucleotides agree with TRBD1. CDR3 length: 16 amino acids. V trimming: 4 bases; J trimming: 6 bases; junction bases outside the gene matches: 12. CDR1 LNHDA and CDR2 SQIVND come from the germline V gene (reference sequence). CDR3 bases read: TGTGCCAGTAGTAATCATCGAACAGGGGATCGCAATGAG. This encodes CASSNHRTGDRNE. The whole CDR3 protein is CASSNHRTGDRNEQFF.

About this clone: Read sequence stops 3 residues before the CDR3 end, and the germline J gene provides the missing end. The genes are TRBV11-3 and TRBJ1-1; unclear D gene. V dropped 3 bases and J dropped 5 bases, with 7 bases sitting between them. The CDR3 consists of 12 residues. Looked up from germline, CDR1 is SGHNT and CDR2 is YENEEA. The CDR3 region is CASSFGGTEAFF. The CDR3 bases that were read are TGTGCCAGCAGCTTTGGAGGGACTGAA.

Notes on this clone: The read ends 3 residues before the CDR3 terminus; that terminus is restored from the germline J gene. The chain employs TRBV19 and TRBJ2-7; maybe TRBD2 (5 bases). Trimming removed 5 bases from V and 2 bases from J, with 10 bases in between. Germline V gene data show CDR1 as LNHDA and CDR2 as SQIVND (reference sequence). The CDR3 length is 13 residues. Here the CDR3 reads CASSFSATYEQYF. The sequenced part of the CDR3 DNA is TGTGCCAGTAGTTTTAGCGCTACCTACGAG.

In the case of this clone: Read sequence stops 3 residues before the CDR3 end, and the germline J gene provides the missing end. The V and J genes are TRBV19 and TRBJ2-6, with D hard to call. This CDR3 is 14 amino acids long. Trimming removed 5 bases from V and 0 bases from J, with 5 bases in between. Germline V lookup: CDR1 LNHDA, CDR2 SQIVND (reference sequence). The part of the CDR3 DNA that was read is TGTGCCAGTAGTGCGGACTCTGGGGCCAACGTC. Amino acid sequence: CASSADSGANV. From start to end, the CDR3 is CASSADSGANVLTF.

Remarks on this clone: The read comes to an end 3 residues before the CDR3 does, leaving the germline J gene to fill in the end. This chain links TRBV7-9 with TRBJ2-5; D is ambiguous. The CDR3 runs to 11 residues. The V end lost 5 bases, the J end lost 3 bases, and 4 bases lay between the germline ends. Germline CDR1 SEHNR, CDR2 FQNEAQ (reference sequence). The part of the CDR3 DNA that was read is TGTGCCAGCAGCCTTAAAGAGACC. This codes for CASSLKET. The whole CDR3 sequence is CASSLKETQYF. The full variable domain, its missing parts supplied by reference TRBV7-9 and TRBJ2-5, is DTGVSQNPRHKITKRGQNVTFRCDPISEHNRLYWYRQTLGQGPEFLTYFQNEAQLEKSRLLSDRFSAERPKGSFSTLEIQRTEQGDSAMYLCASSLKETQYFGPGTRLLVL.

Of note for this clone: The read is 3 residues too short to cover the CDR3 end, so that end is filled in from the germline J gene. V usage is TRBV19 and J usage is TRBJ1-1; 9 bases are a match to TRBD1. The CDR3 runs 13 residues. Germline V gives CDR1 LNHDA, CDR2 SQIVND (reference sequence). Germline trimming cut 7 bases from V and 7 bases from J; bases unmatched to any gene: 7. The CDR3 protein is CASIRRGQGEAFF. Incomplete CDR3 DNA: TGTGCCAGTATCCGCCGGGGACAGGGTGAA.

As to this clone: Read sequence stops 3 residues before the CDR3 end, and the germline J gene provides the missing end. J is TRBJ2-3 and V is TRBV20-1; no clear D gene. Per the germline V gene, CDR1 is DFQATT and CDR2 is SNEGSKA (reference sequence). The V end was cut by 3 bases, the J end by 0 bases, with 10 bases between. This CDR3 contains 14 residues. CDR3 DNA (partial): TGCAGTGCTAGCCACTACACTAGCACAGATACG. As protein: CSASHYTSTDT. The full CDR3 is CSASHYTSTDTQYF.

Notes on this clone: The read ends 3 residues before the CDR3 terminus; that terminus is restored from the germline J gene. The chain combines TRBV6-2 or TRBV6-3 with TRBJ1-2, with TRBD1 matching over 7 bases. Germline lookup yields CDR1 MNHEY and CDR2 SVGEGT. CDR3 length: 16 residues. The CDR3 here is CASSYSGGEYLYGYTF. CDR3 bases read: TGTGCCAGCAGTTACTCAGGGGGCGAGTACCTCTACGGC.

Notes on this clone: The read terminates 3 residues ahead of where the CDR3 ends, so the germline J gene completes it. The rearrangement uses TRBV7-9 and TRBJ2-7; 9 bases are shared with TRBD1. Germline values: CDR1 SEHNR, CDR2 FQNEAQ (reference sequence). The CDR3 sequence is 13 residues long. V shed 7 bases, J shed 2 bases, and the junction held 3 bases outside the gene matches. The chain's CDR3 is CASKWDRAYEQYF. CDR3 DNA, as far as it was read: TGTGCCAGCAAATGGGACAGGGCCTACGAG.

For this clone: The read terminates 3 residues ahead of where the CDR3 ends, so the germline J gene completes it. The rearrangement joins TRBV18 to TRBJ2-2, with 8 bases fitting TRBD2. The CDR3 loop spans 19 amino acids. Trimming removed 1 base from V and 0 bases from J; junction bases left unmatched: 10. Per germline, CDR1 KGHSH and CDR2 LQKENI. The part of the CDR3 DNA that was read is TGTGCCAGCTCACCACGTATTTTGACTAGCGCAGCGAACACCGGGGAG. Its translation is CASSPRILTSAANTGE. The whole CDR3 reads CASSPRILTSAANTGELFF.

As concerns this clone: From the germline J gene comes the end of the CDR3, since the read stops 3 residues before it. The rearrangement uses TRBV5-4 and TRBJ1-6; tentative D call: TRBD1 (5 bases). Trimming took off 4 bases at V and 5 bases at J, with 13 bases between the two ends. Germline CDR1 and CDR2: SGHNT and YYREEE (reference sequence). The CDR3 totals 15 residues. CDR3 residues: CASSPSTENNSPLHF. The covered CDR3 bases are TGTGCCAGCAGCCCCTCGACAGAAAATAATTCACCC.

With respect to this clone: The read terminates 3 residues ahead of where the CDR3 ends, so the germline J gene completes it. The chain uses TRBV30 and TRBJ1-1, with 9 nucleotides matching TRBD1. Germline V gene data show CDR1 as GTSNPN and CDR2 as SVGIG (reference sequence). V was pared by 0 bases and J by 1 base, with 9 bases of the junction left unmatched. The CDR3 is 17 residues long. CDR3 DNA (partial): TGTGCCTGGAGTGTCAGTTCCTGGGACAGGGAGAACACTGAA. This encodes CAWSVSSWDRENTE. The whole CDR3 region reads CAWSVSSWDRENTEAFF.

The CDR3 sequence: CAWTPMAVNEQFF. CDR3 DNA (partial): TGTGCCTGGACTCCCATGGCGGTCAATGAG. The chain links TRBV30 to TRBJ2-1; D is unresolved. The read ends 3 residues before the CDR3 terminus; that terminus is restored from the germline J gene. The CDR3 covers 13 residues. Germline-derived CDR1 and CDR2 are GTSNPN and SVGIG (reference sequence). Trimming stripped 4 bases from V and 6 bases from J, with 13 bases between.

The covered CDR3 bases are TGCGCCAGCAGCCAAGATTGGACACTCAGCACAGATACG. Its protein is CASSQDWTLSTDT. The CDR3 in full is CASSQDWTLSTDTQYF. The chain couples TRBV4-1 to TRBJ2-3; weak D call: TRBD1 (5 bases). The read finishes 3 residues shy of the CDR3 end, and the germline J gene is used to complete it. The germline gives CDR1 MGHRA, CDR2 YSYEKL. V lost 0 bases and J 0 bases, leaving 10 bases between the germline ends. This CDR3 has 16 residues.

About this clone itself: The read stops 3 residues short of the end of the CDR3; the missing end is completed from the germline J gene. Within the sample, other DNA sequences also encode this same CDR3. This chain links TRBV28 with TRBJ1-2, with D maybe TRBD1 (5 bases). This CDR3 comprises 14 residues. Germline CDR1 and CDR2: MDHEN and SYDVKM. Trimming took 2 bases from V and 4 from J, leaving 11 bases between them. The CDR3 is CASSLDQGGYGYTF. The part of the CDR3 DNA that was read is TGTGCCAGCAGTTTAGACCAGGGCGGCTATGGC.

Comments on this clone: A read error may account for a junction end that differs from germline. Within the sample, other DNA sequences also encode this same CDR3. This chain's CDR3 is CASSSGTGRTEAFF. The covered CDR3 bases are TGTGCCAGCAGCTCTGGGACAGGGCGCACTGAG. The chain employs TRBV7-6 and TRBJ1-1; TRBD1 aligns across 9 bases. The read is 3 residues too short to cover the CDR3 end, so that end is filled in from the germline J gene. CDR3 length: 14 residues. CDR1 is SGHVS, CDR2 FNYEAQ, per germline.

Turning to this clone: The observed sequence ends 3 residues before the CDR3 terminus, with the missing tail filled in from the germline J gene. This sequence joins TRBV12-3 or TRBV12-4 and TRBJ1-2; D is ambiguous. V was clipped by 2 bases and J by 6 bases, with 10 bases between them. This CDR3 comprises 13 residues. Partial CDR3 DNA: TGTGCCAGCAGTTTAATTAAAACAGATGGC. Translation: CASSLIKTDG. In full, the CDR3 is CASSLIKTDGYTF.

Notes on this clone: The read ends 3 residues shy of where the CDR3 ends; the end is completed using the germline J gene. V gene TRBV7-3 combines with J gene TRBJ1-1; D not resolved. Germline lookup yields CDR1 SGHTA and CDR2 FQGTGA. V dropped 5 bases and J dropped 7 bases, with 14 bases sitting between them. This CDR3 has 13 residues. The CDR3 DNA, read in part, is TGTGCCAGCAGCCCGGTCCCTGAGATTGAA. Translating gives CASSPVPEIE. In full, the CDR3 is CASSPVPEIEAFF.

A remark on this clone: The missing CDR3 end, 3 residues past where the read stops, is filled in from the germline J gene. The V gene is TRBV19, the J gene TRBJ2-1; D may correspond to TRBD1 or TRBD2 (6 bases each). V was cut by 1 base and J by 0 bases, with 16 bases left in between. Germline values: CDR1 LNHDA, CDR2 SQIVND (reference sequence). This CDR3 has 18 residues. The part of the CDR3 DNA that was read is TGTGCCAGTAGTATAGTAATCAGCGGAGGGGGCTCCTACAATGAG. Translated, it gives CASSIVISGGGSYNE. The full CDR3 is CASSIVISGGGSYNEQFF.

To note about this clone: The CDR3 end falls 3 residues outside the read, so it is completed with the germline J gene. This chain connects TRBV20-1 to TRBJ2-1; D perhaps matches TRBD1 (6 bases). The CDR3 sequence is 16 residues long. V lost 1 base and J 3 bases, leaving 16 bases between the germline ends. CDR1 and CDR2 from the germline V gene are DFQATT and SNEGSKA (reference sequence). The CDR3 DNA, read in part, is TGCAGTGCTAGAGGATTTGCCCCGGGACACTACAATGAG. Encoded protein: CSARGFAPGHYNE. The whole CDR3 sequence reads CSARGFAPGHYNEQFF.

About this clone: Read sequence stops 3 residues before the CDR3 end, and the germline J gene provides the missing end. V gene TRBV2 combines with J gene TRBJ1-2, with unresolved D. Trimming removed 4 bases from V and 4 bases from J, with 10 bases in between. The CDR3 covers 13 residues. Germline V gene data show CDR1 as SNHLY and CDR2 as FYNNEI. Incomplete CDR3 DNA: TGTGCCAGCAGTGGTGTAGAAACCTATGGC. It specifies CASSGVETYG. The whole CDR3 sequence reads CASSGVETYGYTF.

As for this clone: Coverage ceases 3 residues before the CDR3 finishes, and the germline J gene fills in the end. The rearrangement uses TRBV10-1 and TRBJ1-5, with 8 bases matching TRBD1. This CDR3 is 18 amino acids long. J lost 4 bases, V lost 0 bases, and 11 bases had no gene match. Germline V lookup: CDR1 WNHNN, CDR2 SYGVQD (reference sequence). CDR3 residues: CASSESVGQGVRNQPQHF. CDR3 DNA, as far as it was read: TGCGCCAGCAGTGAGTCGGTTGGACAGGGCGTCAGGAATCAGCCC.